This is a list of T cell receptor beta chains from one sample in a study of cytotoxic CD8 clonotypes in ibrutinib-treated CLL. Produced via immunoSEQ multiplex PCR; TCRdb's table is partial and in-frame only. The data contain approximately 130,000 clones, 84% of them seen just once; the ten biggest clones take up less than 4%. Sequences were derived from PBMCs, sampled after 24 months of ibrutinib treatment. The receptors derive from a human donor with chronic lymphocytic leukemia. Both conserved end residues are trimmed from each CDR3. Fields, in order: CDR3 length, J gene, D gene, V gene, clone size, CDR3 protein. The D gene is left open where the match is weak. Not every row has a clone size; where given, it reads once, few, many or a size class.

13 TRBJ1-2 TRBD1 TRBV5-1 . ASSFDGTGDYGYT
11 TRBJ1-1 . TRBV6-1 . ASRTGIVTEAF
14 TRBJ2-3 TRBD2 TRBV18 . ASSLSGGPGTDTQY
16 TRBJ1-2 . TRBV27 . ASSLSIPIDGVSYGYT
13 TRBJ2-1 . TRBV7-2 . ASRSAGTLYNEQF
10 TRBJ1-1 . TRBV29-1 . SVERGPTEAF
11 TRBJ1-2 . TRBV5-1 . ASIDPGGYGYT
14 TRBJ2-2 . TRBV7-2 . ASSPNPVHSRGELF
12 TRBJ2-7 TRBD1 TRBV7-2 . ASSIRDRTYEQY
15 TRBJ1-5 . TRBV7-8 . ASSSGIVGAGGQPQH
12 TRBJ2-3 . TRBV6-5 once ARVQRSSTDTQY
12 TRBJ1-2 . TRBV29-1 . SVLRGREGYGYT
11 TRBJ1-5 . TRBV7-2 once ASSLGTGLPQH
14 TRBJ2-2 TRBD1 TRBV5-1 . ASSRDRTGGTGELF
14 TRBJ2-3 TRBD2 TRBV10-3 . AISESVAGVTDTQY
11 TRBJ1-5 . TRBV30 . AWGVIENQPQH
10 TRBJ2-1 . TRBV19 . ASSPREHEQF
12 TRBJ2-5 . TRBV28 . ASSPMQGMETQY
11 TRBJ2-5 . TRBV5-1 . ASSAAGTETQY
12 TRBJ2-5 . TRBV15 few ATSRDQVKETQY
17 TRBJ2-7 TRBD1 TRBV10-3 . AIRRSSGTGFHPDYEQY
14 TRBJ2-5 . TRBV5-8 . ASSLGWRGTKETQY
12 TRBJ1-6 TRBD1 TRBV4-3 few ASSLGDRVSPLH
15 TRBJ2-3 . TRBV7-2 . ASSSPRPSGRKDTQY
11 TRBJ1-5 TRBD1 TRBV29-1 . SVSTGGLLPQH
11 TRBJ2-2 . TRBV19 . ASGGDNTGELF
11 TRBJ1-2 . TRBV5-1 . ASSSTGNYGYT
12 TRBJ2-7 . TRBV10-2 . ASNLAKGSDEQY
14 TRBJ2-1 . TRBV27 . ASSLPGTHPRNEQF
13 TRBJ2-3 TRBD1 TRBV13 . ASSETGAYTDTQY
11 TRBJ1-1 . TRBV6-4 . ASKKRFNTEAF
12 TRBJ2-2 . TRBV7-9 . ASSDLLDTGELF
13 TRBJ2-3 . TRBV7-2 . ASSLGGISTDTQY
11 TRBJ2-1 . TRBV4-1 . ATSEGQYNEQF
11 TRBJ1-5 . TRBV5-6 . ASSLDRDQPQH
13 TRBJ1-5 . TRBV7-9 once ASSFTTPSNQPQH
13 TRBJ2-5 . TRBV5-1 . ASSLGGGAQETQY
14 TRBJ2-7 . TRBV7-6 once ASSFNRRPLPYEQY
13 TRBJ1-3 TRBD1 TRBV7-2 . ASSLAGGAGRTIY
14 TRBJ1-4 . TRBV5-6 . ASSLTQGRPNEKLF
14 TRBJ2-3 TRBD2 TRBV4-3 . ASSQRTSGGADTQY
13 TRBJ2-6 . TRBV19 many ASSIAAAGANVLT
11 TRBJ2-7 . TRBV19 . ASSKQGPYEQY
12 TRBJ1-1 TRBD1 TRBV5-1 . ASSSTGTGAEAF
17 TRBJ1-1 TRBD1 TRBV27 . ASSLSGVWGQGENTEAF
12 TRBJ2-7 . TRBV6-5 . ASSRSGGPYEQY
12 TRBJ2-7 . TRBV2 . ASLPGRQYYEQY
13 TRBJ2-1 . TRBV4-1 . ASSQDVPGRTEQF
11 TRBJ2-7 TRBD1 TRBV6-6 . ASKDRAAYEQY
13 TRBJ1-1 . TRBV5-1 . ASSLGSGGNTEAF
11 TRBJ1-1 . TRBV10-3 . ATQGASNTEAF
13 TRBJ2-7 TRBD1 TRBV7-9 . ASSPYRDRGAEQY
11 TRBJ1-5 . TRBV6-5 . ASSYRIDQPQH
11 TRBJ2-2 . TRBV27 . ASSFGVPGELF
14 TRBJ2-7 . TRBV4-1 once ASSQGVAARMYEQY
14 TRBJ2-3 . TRBV19 . ASSSTQGLGINTQY
11 TRBJ2-7 . TRBV25-1 . ASSEGPFDEQY
14 TRBJ2-3 . TRBV7-2 once ASSLGGPNSRYTQY
14 TRBJ2-5 . TRBV11-1 . ASSLTRQGGRETQY